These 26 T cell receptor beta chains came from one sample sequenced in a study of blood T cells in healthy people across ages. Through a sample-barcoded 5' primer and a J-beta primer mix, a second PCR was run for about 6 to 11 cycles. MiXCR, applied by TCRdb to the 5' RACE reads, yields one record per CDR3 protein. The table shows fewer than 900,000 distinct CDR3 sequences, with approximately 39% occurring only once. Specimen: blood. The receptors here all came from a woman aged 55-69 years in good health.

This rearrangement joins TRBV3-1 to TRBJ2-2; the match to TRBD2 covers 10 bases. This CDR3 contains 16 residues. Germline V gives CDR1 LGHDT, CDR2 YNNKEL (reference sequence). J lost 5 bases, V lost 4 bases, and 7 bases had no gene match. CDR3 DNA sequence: TGTGCCAGCAGCCTTCTAGCGGGGGCGGGAACCGGGGAGCTGTTTTTT. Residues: CASSLLAGAGTGELFF.

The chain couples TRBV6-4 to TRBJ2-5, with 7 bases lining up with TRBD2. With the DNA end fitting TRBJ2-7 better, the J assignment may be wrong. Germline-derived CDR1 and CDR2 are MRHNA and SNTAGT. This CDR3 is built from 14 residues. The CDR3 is CASSVRAGSGEQYF. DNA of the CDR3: TGTGCCAGCAGTGTACGAGCGGGGAGTGGCGAGCAGTACTTC.

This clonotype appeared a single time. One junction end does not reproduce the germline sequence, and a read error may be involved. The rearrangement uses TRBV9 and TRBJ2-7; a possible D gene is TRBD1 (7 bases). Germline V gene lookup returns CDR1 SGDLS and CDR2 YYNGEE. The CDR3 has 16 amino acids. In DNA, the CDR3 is TGTGCCAGCAGCCTCTATTCGGGGGACAGACCCTACGGGCAGTACTTC. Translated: CASSLYSGDRPYGQYF.

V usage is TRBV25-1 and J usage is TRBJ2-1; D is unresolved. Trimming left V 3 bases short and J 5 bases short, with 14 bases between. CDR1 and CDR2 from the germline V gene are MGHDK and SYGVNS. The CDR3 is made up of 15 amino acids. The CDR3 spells CASSDPSSPNNEQFF. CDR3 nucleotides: TGTGCCAGCAGTGACCCTAGTTCCCCTAACAATGAGCAGTTCTTC.

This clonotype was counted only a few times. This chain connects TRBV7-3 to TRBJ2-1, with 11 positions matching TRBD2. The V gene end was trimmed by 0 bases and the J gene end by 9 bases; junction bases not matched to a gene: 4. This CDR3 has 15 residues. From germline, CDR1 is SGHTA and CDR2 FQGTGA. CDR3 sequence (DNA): TGTGCCAGCAGCTTAACTAGCGGGGGGGGTGGTGAGCAGTTCTTC. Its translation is CASSLTSGGGGEQFF.

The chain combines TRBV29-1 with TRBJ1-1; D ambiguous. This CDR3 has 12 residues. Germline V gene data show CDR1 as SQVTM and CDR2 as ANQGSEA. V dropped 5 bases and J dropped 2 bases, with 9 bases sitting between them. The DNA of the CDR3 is TGCAGCGTTCAGCGGACTAACACTGAAGCTTTCTTT. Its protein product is CSVQRTNTEAFF.

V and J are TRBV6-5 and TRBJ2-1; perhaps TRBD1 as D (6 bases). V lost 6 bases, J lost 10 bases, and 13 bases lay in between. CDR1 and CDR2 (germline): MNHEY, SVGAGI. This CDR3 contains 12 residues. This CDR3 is CASRDRSYEQFF. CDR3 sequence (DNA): TGTGCCAGCAGGGACAGATCCTACGAGCAGTTCTTC.

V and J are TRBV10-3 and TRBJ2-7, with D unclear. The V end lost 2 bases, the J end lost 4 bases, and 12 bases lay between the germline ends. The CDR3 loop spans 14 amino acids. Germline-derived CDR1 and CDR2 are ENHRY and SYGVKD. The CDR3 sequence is CAISEDSLGYEQYF. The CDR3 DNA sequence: TGTGCCATCAGTGAGGACTCCCTAGGATACGAGCAGTACTTC.

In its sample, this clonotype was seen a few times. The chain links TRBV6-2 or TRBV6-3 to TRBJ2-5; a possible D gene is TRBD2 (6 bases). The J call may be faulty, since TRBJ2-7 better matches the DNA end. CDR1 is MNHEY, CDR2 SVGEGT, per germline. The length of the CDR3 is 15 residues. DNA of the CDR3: TGTGCCAGCAGTTACGAACTAGCTCTCCTGTACGAGCAGTACTTC. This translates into CASSYELALLYEQYF.

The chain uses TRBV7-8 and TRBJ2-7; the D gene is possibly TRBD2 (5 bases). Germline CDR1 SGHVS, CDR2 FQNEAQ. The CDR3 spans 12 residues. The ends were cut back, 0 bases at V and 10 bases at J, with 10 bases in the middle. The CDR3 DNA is TGTGCCAGCAGCTTAGCTCCGGGAAGCCAGTACTTC. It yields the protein CASSLAPGSQYF.

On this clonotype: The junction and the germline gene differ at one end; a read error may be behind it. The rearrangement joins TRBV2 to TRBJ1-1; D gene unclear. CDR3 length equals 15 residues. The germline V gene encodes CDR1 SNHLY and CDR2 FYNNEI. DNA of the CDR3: TGTGCCAGCAGTGAAATGAGGTTGGAGAACACCGAAGCTTTCTTT. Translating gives CASSEMRLENTEAFF.

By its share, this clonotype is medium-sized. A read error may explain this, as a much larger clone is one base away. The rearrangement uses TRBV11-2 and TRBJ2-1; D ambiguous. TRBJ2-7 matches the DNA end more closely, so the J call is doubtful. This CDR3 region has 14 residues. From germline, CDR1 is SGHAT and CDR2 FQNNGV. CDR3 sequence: CASSLALAYNEQYF. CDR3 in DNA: TGTGCCAGCAGTTTGGCTCTCGCCTACAATGAGCAGTACTTC.

DNA for the CDR3: TGTGCCGGAACAGCACAATCCACAGGGAGGGCCGGGGAGCTGTTTTTT. Its protein is CAGTAQSTGRAGELFF. The V call is TRBV2, the J call TRBJ2-2; maybe TRBD2 (7 bases). CDR1 is SNHLY and CDR2 is FYNNEI in the germline V gene. Between the trimmed V and J ends, which lost 11 bases and 6 bases, there was a span of 25 bases. CDR3 length: 16 residues. Using reference TRBV2 and TRBJ2-2 for the parts outside the CDR3, the full variable domain is EPEVTQTPSHQVTQMGQEVILRCVPISNHLYFYWYRQILGQKVEFLVSFYNNEISEKSEIFDDQFSVERPDGSNFTLKIRSTKLEDSAMYFCAGTAQSTGRAGELFFGEGSRLTVL.

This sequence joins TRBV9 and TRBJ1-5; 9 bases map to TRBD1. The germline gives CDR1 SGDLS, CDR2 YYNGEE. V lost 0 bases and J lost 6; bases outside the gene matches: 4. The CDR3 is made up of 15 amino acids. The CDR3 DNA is TGTGCCAGCAGCGTAGGGGGACAGGGAAGTCAGCCCCAGCATTTT. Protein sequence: CASSVGGQGSQPQHF.

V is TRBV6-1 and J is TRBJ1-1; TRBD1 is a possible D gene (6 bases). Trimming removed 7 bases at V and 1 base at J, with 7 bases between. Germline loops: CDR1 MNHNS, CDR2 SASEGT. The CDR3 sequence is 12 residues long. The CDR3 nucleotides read TGTGCCAGCAAGGGGGGGAACACTGAAGCTTTCTTT. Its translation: CASKGGNTEAFF.

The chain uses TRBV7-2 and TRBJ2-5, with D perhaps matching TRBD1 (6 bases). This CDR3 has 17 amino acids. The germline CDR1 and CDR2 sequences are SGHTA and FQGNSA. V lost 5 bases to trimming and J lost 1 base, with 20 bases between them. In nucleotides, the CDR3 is TGTGCCAGCAGCAAAACAAGGACAGTGGGCCCCCAAGAGACCCAGTACTTC. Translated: CASSKTRTVGPQETQYF. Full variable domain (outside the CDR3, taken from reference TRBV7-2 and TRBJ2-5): GAGVSQSPSNKVTEKGKDVELRCDPISGHTALYWYRQSLGQGLEFLIYFQGNSAPDKSGLPSDRFSAERTGGSVSTLTIQRTQQEDSAVYLCASSKTRTVGPQETQYFGPGTRLLVL.

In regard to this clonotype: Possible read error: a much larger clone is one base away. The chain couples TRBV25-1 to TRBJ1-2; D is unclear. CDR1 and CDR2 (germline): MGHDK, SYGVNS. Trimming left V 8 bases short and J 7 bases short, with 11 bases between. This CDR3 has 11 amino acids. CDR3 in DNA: TGTGCCAGCTCGGTGGGATGTGGCTACACCTTC. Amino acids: CASSVGCGYTF.

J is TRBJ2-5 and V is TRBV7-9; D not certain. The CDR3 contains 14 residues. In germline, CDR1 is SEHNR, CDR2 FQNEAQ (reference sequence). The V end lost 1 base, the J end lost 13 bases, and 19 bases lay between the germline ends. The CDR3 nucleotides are TGTGCCAGCAGCTTAGAGTATTCTTACAATGAGCGGTACTTC. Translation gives CASSLEYSYNERYF.

The CDR3 nucleotides are TGTGCCAGCACCCCTCCAGGGACGAGCAATCAGCCCCAGCATTTT. This gives the protein CASTPPGTSNQPQHF. The chain employs TRBV12-3 or TRBV12-4 and TRBJ1-5, with a tentative D call TRBD1 (5 bases). This CDR3 is built from 15 residues. Trimming took 7 bases from V and 1 from J, leaving 14 bases between them.

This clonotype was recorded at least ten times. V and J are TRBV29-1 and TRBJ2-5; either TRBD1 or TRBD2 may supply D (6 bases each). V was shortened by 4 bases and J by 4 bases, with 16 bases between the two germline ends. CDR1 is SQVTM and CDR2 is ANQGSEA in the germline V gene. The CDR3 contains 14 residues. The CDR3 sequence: CSVVGGAMIETQYF. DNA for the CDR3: TGCAGCGTTGTGGGGGGCGCCATGATAGAGACCCAGTACTTC.

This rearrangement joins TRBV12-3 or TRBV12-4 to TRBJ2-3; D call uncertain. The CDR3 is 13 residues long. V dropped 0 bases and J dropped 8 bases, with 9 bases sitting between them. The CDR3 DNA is TGTGCCAGCAGTTTAGCTTTCGGAGCTACGCAGTATTTT. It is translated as CASSLAFGATQYF.

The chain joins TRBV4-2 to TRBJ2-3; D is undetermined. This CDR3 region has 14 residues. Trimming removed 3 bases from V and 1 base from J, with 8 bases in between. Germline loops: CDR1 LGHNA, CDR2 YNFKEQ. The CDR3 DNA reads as TGTGCCAGCAGCCACGATGGGGGCACAGATACGCAGTATTTT. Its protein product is CASSHDGGTDTQYF.

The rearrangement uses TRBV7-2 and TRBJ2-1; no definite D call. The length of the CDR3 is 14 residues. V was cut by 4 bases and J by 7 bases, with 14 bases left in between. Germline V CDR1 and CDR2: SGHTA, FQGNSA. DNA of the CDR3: TGTGCCAGCAGCTCCATACCCTCCCCAAATGAGCAGTTCTTC. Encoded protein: CASSSIPSPNEQFF.

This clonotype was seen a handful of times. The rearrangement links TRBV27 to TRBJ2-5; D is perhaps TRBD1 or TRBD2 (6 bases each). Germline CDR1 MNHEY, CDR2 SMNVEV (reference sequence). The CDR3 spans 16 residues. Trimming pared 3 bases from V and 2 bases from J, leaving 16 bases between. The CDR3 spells CASSFGGTKGQETQYF. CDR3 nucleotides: TGTGCCAGCAGTTTTGGCGGGACAAAGGGTCAAGAGACCCAGTACTTC.

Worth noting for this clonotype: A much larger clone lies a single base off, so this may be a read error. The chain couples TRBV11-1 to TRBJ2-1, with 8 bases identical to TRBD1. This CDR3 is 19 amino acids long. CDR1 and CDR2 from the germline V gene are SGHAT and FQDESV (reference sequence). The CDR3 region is CASSSAGGPTALGYDEQFF. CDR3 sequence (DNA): TGTGCCAGCAGCAGCGCAGGGGGCCCCACCGCCCTTGGCTACGATGAGCAGTTCTTC.

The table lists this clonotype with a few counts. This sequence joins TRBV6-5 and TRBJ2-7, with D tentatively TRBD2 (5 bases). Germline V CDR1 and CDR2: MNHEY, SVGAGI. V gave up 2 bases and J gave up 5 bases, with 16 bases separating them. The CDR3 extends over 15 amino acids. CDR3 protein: CASSYEGRLIHEQYF. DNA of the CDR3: TGTGCCAGCAGTTACGAGGGCCGGTTGATCCACGAGCAGTACTTC.